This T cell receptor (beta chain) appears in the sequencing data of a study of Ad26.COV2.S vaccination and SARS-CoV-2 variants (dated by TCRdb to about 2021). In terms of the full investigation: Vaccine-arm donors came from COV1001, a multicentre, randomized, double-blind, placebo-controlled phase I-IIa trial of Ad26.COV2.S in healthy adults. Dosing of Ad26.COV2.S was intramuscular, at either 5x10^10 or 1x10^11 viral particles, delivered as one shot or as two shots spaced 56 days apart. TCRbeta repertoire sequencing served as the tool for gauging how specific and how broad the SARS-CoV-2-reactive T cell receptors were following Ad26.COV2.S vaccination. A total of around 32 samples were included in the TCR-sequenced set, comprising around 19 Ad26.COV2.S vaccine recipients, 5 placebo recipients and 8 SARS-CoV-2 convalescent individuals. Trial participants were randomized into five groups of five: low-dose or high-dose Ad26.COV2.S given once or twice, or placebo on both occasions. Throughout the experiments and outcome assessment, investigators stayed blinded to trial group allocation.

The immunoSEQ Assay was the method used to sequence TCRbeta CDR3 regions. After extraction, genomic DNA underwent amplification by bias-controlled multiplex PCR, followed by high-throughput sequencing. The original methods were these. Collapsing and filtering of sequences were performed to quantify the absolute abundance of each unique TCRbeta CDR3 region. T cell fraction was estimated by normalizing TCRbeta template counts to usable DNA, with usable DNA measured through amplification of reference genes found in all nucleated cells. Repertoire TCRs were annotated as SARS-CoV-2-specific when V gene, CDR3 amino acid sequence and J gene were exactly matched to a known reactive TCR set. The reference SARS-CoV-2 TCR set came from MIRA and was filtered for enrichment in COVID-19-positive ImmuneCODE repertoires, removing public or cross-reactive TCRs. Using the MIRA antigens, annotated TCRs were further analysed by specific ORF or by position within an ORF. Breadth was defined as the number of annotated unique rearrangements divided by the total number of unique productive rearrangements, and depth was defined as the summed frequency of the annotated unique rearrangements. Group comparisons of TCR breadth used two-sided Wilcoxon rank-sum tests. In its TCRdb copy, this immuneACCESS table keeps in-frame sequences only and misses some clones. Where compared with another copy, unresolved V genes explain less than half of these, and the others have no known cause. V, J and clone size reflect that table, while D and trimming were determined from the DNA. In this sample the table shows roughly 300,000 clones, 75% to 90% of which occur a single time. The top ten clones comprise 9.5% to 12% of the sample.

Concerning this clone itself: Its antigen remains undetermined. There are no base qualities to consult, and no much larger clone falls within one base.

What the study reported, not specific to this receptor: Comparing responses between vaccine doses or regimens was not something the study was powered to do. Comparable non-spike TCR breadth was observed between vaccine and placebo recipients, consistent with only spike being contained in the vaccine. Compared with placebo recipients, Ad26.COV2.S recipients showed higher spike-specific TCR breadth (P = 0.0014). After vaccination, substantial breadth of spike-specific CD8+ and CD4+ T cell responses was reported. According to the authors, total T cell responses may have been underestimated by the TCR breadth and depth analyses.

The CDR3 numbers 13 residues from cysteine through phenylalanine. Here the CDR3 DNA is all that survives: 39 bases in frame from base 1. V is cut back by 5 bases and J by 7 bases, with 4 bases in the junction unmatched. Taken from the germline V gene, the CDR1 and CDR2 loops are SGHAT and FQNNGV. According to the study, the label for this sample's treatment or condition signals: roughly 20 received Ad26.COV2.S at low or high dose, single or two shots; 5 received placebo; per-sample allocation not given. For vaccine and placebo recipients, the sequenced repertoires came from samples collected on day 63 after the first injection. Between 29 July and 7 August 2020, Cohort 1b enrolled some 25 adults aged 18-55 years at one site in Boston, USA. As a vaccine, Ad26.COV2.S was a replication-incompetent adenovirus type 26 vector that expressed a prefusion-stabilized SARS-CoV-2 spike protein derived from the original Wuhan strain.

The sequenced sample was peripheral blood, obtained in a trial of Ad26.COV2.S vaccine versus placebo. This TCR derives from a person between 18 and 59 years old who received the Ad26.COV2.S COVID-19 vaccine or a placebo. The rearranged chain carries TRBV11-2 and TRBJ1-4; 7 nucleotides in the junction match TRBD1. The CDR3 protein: CASSRDRVEKLFF. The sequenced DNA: TGTGCCAGCAGCCGAGACAGGGTTGAAAAACTGTTTTTT.